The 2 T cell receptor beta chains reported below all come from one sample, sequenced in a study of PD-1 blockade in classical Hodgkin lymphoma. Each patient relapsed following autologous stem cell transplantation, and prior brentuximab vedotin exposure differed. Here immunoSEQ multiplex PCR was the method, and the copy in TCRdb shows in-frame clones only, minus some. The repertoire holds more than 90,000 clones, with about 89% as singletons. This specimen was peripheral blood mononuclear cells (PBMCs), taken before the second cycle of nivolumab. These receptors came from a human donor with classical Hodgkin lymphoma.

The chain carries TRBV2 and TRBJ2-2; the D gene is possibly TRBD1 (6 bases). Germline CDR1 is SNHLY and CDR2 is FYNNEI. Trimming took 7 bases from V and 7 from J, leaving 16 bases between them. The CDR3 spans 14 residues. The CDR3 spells CASKDPRGIGELFF. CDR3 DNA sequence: TGTGCCAGCAAGGATCCAAGGGGGATCGGGGAGCTGTTTTTT.

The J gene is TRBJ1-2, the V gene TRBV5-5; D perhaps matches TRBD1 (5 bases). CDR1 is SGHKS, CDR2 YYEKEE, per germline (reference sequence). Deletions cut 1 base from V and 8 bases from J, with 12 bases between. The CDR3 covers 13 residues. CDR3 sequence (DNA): TGTGCCAGCAGCTTGTTCGGGGGGTTAGGCTACACCTTC. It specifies CASSLFGGLGYTF.